This T cell receptor (beta chain) comes out of a study of cytomegalovirus exposure and HLA in healthy donors. Turning to the study itself: Genetic ancestry analysis placed around 76% of the 300 to 400 donors that were genotyped in the Caucasian-associated cluster.

General observations from the study: In an earlier analysis, most TCR beta V segments were productive about 87% or about 30% of the time.

The study ran its PCR with 60 Vbeta and 13 Jbeta primers. Here immunoSEQ multiplex PCR was the method, and the copy in TCRdb shows in-frame clones only, minus some. The table includes over 130,000 clones, about 80% detected once. This clone came up a few times. The antigen is not known. The sequenced sample consisted of PBMCs. The origin of this receptor is a middle-aged man in good health and CMV-seronegative.

CDR3 bases: TGCGCCAGCAGCGCCAGGGGGGACAGGGACTCCAATTCACCCCTCCACTTT. It is translated as CASSARGDRDSNSPLHF. The V gene is TRBV5-1, the J gene TRBJ1-6, with 9 bases lining up with TRBD1. The CDR3 consists of 17 residues. Germline CDR1 SGHRS, CDR2 YFSETQ. Trimming cost V 4 bases and J 7 bases; bases outside gene matches: 12. Complete variable domain (other parts from reference TRBV5-1 and TRBJ1-6): KAGVTQTPRYLIKTRGQQVTLSCSPISGHRSVSWYQQTPGQGLQFLFEYFSETQRNKGNFPGRFSGRQFSNSRSEMNVSTLELGDSALYLCASSARGDRDSNSPLHFGNGTRLTVT.